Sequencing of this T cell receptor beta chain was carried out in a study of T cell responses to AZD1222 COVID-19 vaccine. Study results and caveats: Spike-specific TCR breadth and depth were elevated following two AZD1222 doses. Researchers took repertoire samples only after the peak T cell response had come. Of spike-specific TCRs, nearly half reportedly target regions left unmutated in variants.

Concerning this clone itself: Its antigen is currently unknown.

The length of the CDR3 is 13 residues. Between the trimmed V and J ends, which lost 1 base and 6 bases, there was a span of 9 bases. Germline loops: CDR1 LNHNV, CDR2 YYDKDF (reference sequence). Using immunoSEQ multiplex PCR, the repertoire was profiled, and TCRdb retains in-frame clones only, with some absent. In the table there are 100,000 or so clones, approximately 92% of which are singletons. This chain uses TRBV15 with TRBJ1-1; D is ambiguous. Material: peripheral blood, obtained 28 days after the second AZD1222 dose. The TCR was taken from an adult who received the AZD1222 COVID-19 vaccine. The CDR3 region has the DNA TGTGCCACCAGCAGAGTGGTTTGGTCTGAAGCTTTCTTT. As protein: CATSRVVWSEAFF.